This T cell receptor beta chain was observed in a study of post-analysis software for immune sequencing data. Whole-study findings and limits: Compared with controls, patients showed significantly lower normalized Chao1 diversity. About five TRBV segments were more frequent in patients than controls; TRBV5-6, TRBV5-1 and TRBV20-1 belonged to this group.

There are 13 residues in the CDR3. Germline assignment: CDR1 SQVTM and CDR2 ANQGSEA. V lost 3 bases and J lost 3, with 12 bases in between. Concerning this clonotype: Its antigen is unidentified.

Presence of unique molecular identifiers characterized the TCR beta cDNA libraries. From the PCR reads, TCRdb called clonotypes with MiXCR, one entry per CDR3 protein. Of hundreds of thousands of distinct CDR3 sequences detected, roughly 45% appear once; the ten largest clones hold about 12%. Sequences were obtained from blood. This TCR came from a girl under 18 with multiple sclerosis. This sequence joins TRBV29-1 and TRBJ2-7; TRBD2 is a possible D gene (6 bases). CDR3 sequence (DNA): TGCAGCGTTGAGGGGACTCTTAACTACGAGCAGTACTTC. It specifies CSVEGTLNYEQYF.